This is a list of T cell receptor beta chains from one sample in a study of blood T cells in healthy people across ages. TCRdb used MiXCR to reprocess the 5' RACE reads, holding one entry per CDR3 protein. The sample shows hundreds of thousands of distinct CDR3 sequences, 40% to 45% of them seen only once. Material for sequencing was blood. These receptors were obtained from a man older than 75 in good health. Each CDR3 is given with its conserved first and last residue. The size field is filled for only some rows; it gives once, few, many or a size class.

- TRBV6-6 CASSSPSVASGANVLTF
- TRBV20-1 CSADLPHEPEAFF
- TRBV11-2 CASSLGGTGGEQYF
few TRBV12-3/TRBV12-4 CASNPGRGLTETQYF
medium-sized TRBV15 CATRTPGNQETQYF
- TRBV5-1 CASSLGPFKLDTQYF
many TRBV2 CASNVYRGGYTF
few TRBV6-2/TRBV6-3 CASSNPRDRGLKTQYF
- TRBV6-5 CASRRRDRGTDTQYF
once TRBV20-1 CSALPRGQPGNQPQHF
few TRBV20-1 CSAGIGTGGYEQYF
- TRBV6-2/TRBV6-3 CASTSGTVYEQYF
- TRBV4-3 CASSRTAGSFVFGYTF
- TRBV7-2 CASSSPDRPLYGYTF
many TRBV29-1 CSVVPSGATDTQYF
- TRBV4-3 CASKQGAVNLNTEAFF
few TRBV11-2 CASSLGPWGLADTQYF
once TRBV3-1 CASSLRGTSGSRNGDEQFF
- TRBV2 CAGSGRVPYEQYF
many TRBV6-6 CASAWGQVQETQYF
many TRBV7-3 CASSPDSEWNTDTQYF
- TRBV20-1 CSAILAWSSYNEQFF
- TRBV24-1 CASIRGQSGETQYF
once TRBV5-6 CASSWWSERRAVDTQYF
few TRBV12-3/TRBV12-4 CASSPDDSSYEQYF
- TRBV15 CATSREEAVETQYF
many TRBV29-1 CSVAEAPYNEQFF
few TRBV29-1 CSSVKSTDTQYF
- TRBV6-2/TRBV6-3 CANSYSYYGYTF
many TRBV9 CASSTTTTGMETQYF
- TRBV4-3 CASSQGARTEAFF
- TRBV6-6 CASSRAGTYGYTF
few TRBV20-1 CSARAGVPQYF
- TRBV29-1 CSVDTGVNTEAFF
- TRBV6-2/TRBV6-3 CASRTFRTNQPQHF
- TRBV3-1 CASSQRDKGNSPLHF
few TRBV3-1 CASSQGAANYGYTF
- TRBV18 CASSPPNSLRAQETQYF
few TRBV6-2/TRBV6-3 CASSLTGLNTEAFF
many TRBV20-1 CSARAPGSGRVNEQFF
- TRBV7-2 CASSFGTSGSEQYF
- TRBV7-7 CASSLVAGIGSGGQETQYF
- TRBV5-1 CASVTSGNNEQFF
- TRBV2 CASSTGSVSTDTQYF
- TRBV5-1 CASTLTSGRYNEQFF
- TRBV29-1 CSVGQGDNEQFF
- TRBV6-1 CATRGRLGSYEQYF
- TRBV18 CASSPRESSNYGYTF
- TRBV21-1 CASSTHSWGNVQFF
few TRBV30 CAWSVPTKSTDTQYF
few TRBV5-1 CASSNGQPYQETQYF
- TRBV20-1 CSAQGKEVGQPQHF
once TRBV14 CASSQDLVQGAKNEQYF
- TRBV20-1 CSARDQDRDFDYGYTF
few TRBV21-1 CASSKRPTGQQGRSWGLCEQYF
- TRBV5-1 CASGAKGEEAFF
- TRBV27 CAGGVRGGEKLFF
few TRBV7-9 CASSSLPGQGTYGYTF
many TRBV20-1 CSATLQGRRAYEQYF